The 19 T cell receptor beta chains below come from one sample, sequenced in a study of regulatory T cells in long-lasting Graves disease. Building of the TCR beta libraries involved iRepertoire HTBI primers and Arm-PCR of CDR3 regions. MiXCR was run by TCRdb on the multiplex PCR reads, yielding one entry per CDR3 protein. The profile shows approximately 400,000 distinct CDR3 sequences, around 20% of them singletons. Time point given: persistent/refractory GD, antithyroid drugs over 5 years with positive TRAb. PBMC RNA was the source of the TCR library. This material consisted of peripheral blood mononuclear cells (PBMCs), taken when the disease was refractory, from a patient treated with antithyroid drugs. All receptors come from a female donor with Graves disease.

On this clonotype: A much larger clone differs from this one at a single base, so this may be a read error. The rearrangement uses TRBV27 and TRBJ1-1; 7 bases are shared with TRBD1. Trimming at V came to 6 bases and at J to 5 bases, leaving 24 bases not matched to a gene. CDR1 and CDR2 (germline): MNHEY, SMNVEV (reference sequence). CDR3 length: 19 amino acids. The CDR3 here is CASRQTGIGPETLRTEAFF. The DNA for the CDR3 is TGTGCCAGCAGACAGACAGGGATAGGGCCAGAAACACTGAGGACTGAAGCTTTCTTT.

In this sample, this clonotype turned up many times. V usage is TRBV28 and J usage is TRBJ2-5, with D maybe TRBD1 (5 bases). Germline V gene lookup returns CDR1 MDHEN and CDR2 SYDVKM. V dropped 3 bases and J dropped 7 bases, with 18 bases sitting between them. The CDR3 is 15 amino acids. The CDR3 DNA sequence: TGTGCCAGCAGTTTGAAGGGGCCCGTGGAAATGACCCAGTACTTC. Protein: CASSLKGPVEMTQYF.

Notes on this clonotype: Since a much larger clone is just one base distant, this may be a read error. The chain couples TRBV20-1 to TRBJ2-5; no firm D call. Looked up from germline, CDR1 is DFQATT and CDR2 is SNEGSKA (reference sequence). The CDR3 totals 11 residues. Trimming left V 3 bases short and J 0 bases short, with 2 bases between. The CDR3 loop is CSARHQETQYF. DNA of the CDR3: TGCAGTGCTAGGCACCAAGAGACCCAGTACTTC.

Points on this clonotype: This may arise from a read error, as a much more abundant clone is one base away. The chain combines TRBV28 with TRBJ1-5; TRBD1 matches at 7 bases. Germline values: CDR1 MDHEN, CDR2 SYDVKM. This CDR3 is built from 17 residues. Trimming removed 5 bases from V and 4 bases from J; junction bases left unmatched: 14. In DNA form, the CDR3 reads TGTGCCAGCAGTGAGTCAGTAGGGGGACAGAGTAATCAGCCCCAGCATTTT. It translates to CASSESVGGQSNQPQHF.

The sample holds many counts of this clonotype. The chain has TRBV20-1 and TRBJ2-5; D might be TRBD2 (6 bases). V was shortened by 5 bases and J by 5 bases, with 18 bases between the two germline ends. The CDR3 totals 14 residues. Germline V gene data show CDR1 as DFQATT and CDR2 as SNEGSKA (reference sequence). The CDR3 is CSAPLSGPWETQYF. The CDR3, as DNA: TGCAGTGCTCCCTTGAGCGGGCCGTGGGAGACCCAGTACTTC.

The rearrangement joins TRBV29-1 to TRBJ1-3; D remains ambiguous. Germline CDR1 SQVTM, CDR2 ANQGSEA. The CDR3 has 14 amino acids. The ends were cut back, 6 bases at V and 4 bases at J, with 16 bases in the middle. CDR3 DNA: TGCAGCGTAGCCGCCTCAGAGTTCGGAAACACCATATATTTT. It yields the protein CSVAASEFGNTIYF. The full variable domain, its missing parts supplied by reference TRBV29-1 and TRBJ1-3, is SAVISQKPSRDICQRGTSLTIQCQVDSQVTMMFWYRQQPGQSLTLIATANQGSEATYESGFVIDKFPISRPNLTFSTLTVSNMSPEDSSIYLCSVAASEFGNTIYFGEGSWLTVV.

This clonotype was observed at least ten times. The V call is TRBV2, the J call TRBJ2-6; D uncertain. This CDR3 comprises 15 residues. V lost 6 bases and J 0 bases, leaving 9 bases between the germline ends. Germline CDR1 and CDR2: SNHLY and FYNNEI. CDR3 residues: CASSGRSSGANVLTF. CDR3 in DNA: TGTGCCAGCAGCGGACGGAGCTCTGGGGCCAACGTCCTGACTTTC.

The chain couples TRBV28 to TRBJ2-2, with unresolved D. The CDR3 covers 18 residues. V was clipped by 6 bases and J by 1 base, with 21 bases between them. In germline, CDR1 is MDHEN, CDR2 SYDVKM. DNA for the CDR3: TGTGCCAGCAGCCTTGGAACCTCAAATTTCAGGAACACCGGGGAGCTGTTTTTT. It yields the protein CASSLGTSNFRNTGELFF.

This clonotype was observed a handful of times. The V gene is TRBV18, the J gene TRBJ2-7; D ambiguous. Germline V gives CDR1 KGHSH, CDR2 LQKENI. CDR3 length: 12 amino acids. The V gene lost 6 bases and the J gene lost 4 bases, with 10 bases spanning the gap. The CDR3 is CASSPDIYEQYF. CDR3 coding DNA: TGTGCCAGCTCCCCAGACATTTACGAGCAGTACTTC. Based on the CDR3 plus reference TRBV18 and TRBJ2-7, the full variable domain is NAGVMQNPRHLVRRRGQEARLRCSPMKGHSHVYWYRQLPEEGLKFMVYLQKENIIDESGMPKERFSAEFPKEGPSILRIQQVVRGDSAAYFCASSPDIYEQYFGPGTRLTVT.

This clonotype turned up a few times. V is TRBV4-3 and J is TRBJ1-3; D uncertain. Germline assignment: CDR1 LGHNA and CDR2 YSLEER. V gave up 0 bases and J gave up 2 bases, with 2 bases separating them. This CDR3 has 13 residues. The CDR3 DNA sequence: TGCGCCAGCAGCCAAGATCCTGGAAACACCATATATTTT. Protein: CASSQDPGNTIYF.

This clonotype has a handful of counts. The chain recombines TRBV29-1 with TRBJ1-5; possibly TRBD1 for D (5 bases). The ends were cut back, 4 bases at V and 1 base at J, with 11 bases in the middle. Germline CDR1 reads SQVTM; CDR2 reads ANQGSEA. The CDR3 has 14 amino acids. CDR3 residues: CSVVGGESNQPQHF. The CDR3 DNA is TGCAGCGTTGTGGGAGGGGAAAGCAATCAGCCCCAGCATTTT.

V and J are TRBV15 and TRBJ2-5; D is unresolved. Looked up from germline, CDR1 is LNHNV and CDR2 is YYDKDF (reference sequence). This CDR3 region has 14 residues. Trimming took off 1 base at V and 2 bases at J, with 8 bases between the two ends. CDR3 region: CATSRGGLQETQYF. The CDR3 nucleotides are TGTGCCACCAGCAGAGGCGGCCTACAAGAGACCCAGTACTTC. The variable domain in full, completed from reference TRBV15 and TRBJ2-5, reads DAMVIQNPRYQVTQFGKPVTLSCSQTLNHNVMYWYQQKSSQAPKLLFHYYDKDFNNEADTPDNFQSRRPNTSFCFLDIRSPGLGDTAMYLCATSRGGLQETQYFGPGTRLLVL.

In this sample, this clonotype turned up many times. This chain links TRBV20-1 with TRBJ2-7; no reliable D call. Trimming took 6 bases from V and 6 from J, leaving 12 bases between them. The CDR3 runs to 11 residues. Germline assignment: CDR1 DFQATT and CDR2 SNEGSKA (reference sequence). The CDR3: CSAAHRGEQYF. DNA for the CDR3: TGCAGTGCCGCCCATCGCGGCGAGCAGTACTTC.

This clonotype was picked up a small number of times. This rearrangement joins TRBV5-1 to TRBJ2-2; 7 bases are shared with TRBD2. The CDR3 is made up of 16 amino acids. Germline CDR1 and CDR2: SGHRS and YFSETQ. Trimming removed 0 bases from V and 2 bases from J; junction bases left unmatched: 4. The DNA of the CDR3 is TGCGCCAGCAGCTTGGTTCTAGCGGCTAACACCGGGGAGCTGTTTTTT. It encodes CASSLVLAANTGELFF.

The gene calls are TRBV14 and TRBJ1-2, with 7 bases identical to TRBD1. The CDR3 is 14 residues long. Germline V gene data show CDR1 as SGHDN and CDR2 as FVKESK. V was pared by 4 bases and J by 6 bases, with 8 bases of the junction left unmatched. The CDR3 DNA is TGTGCCAGCAGCCCAGACAAGGGGGCGGATGGCTACACCTTC. Protein: CASSPDKGADGYTF. The entire variable domain, with the rest obtained from reference TRBV14 and TRBJ1-2, is as follows: EAGVTQFPSHSVIEKGQTVTLRCDPISGHDNLYWYRRVMGKEIKFLLHFVKESKQDESGMPNNRFLAERTGGTYSTLKVQPAELEDSGVYFCASSPDKGADGYTFGSGTRLTVV.

This clonotype was picked up a small number of times. The chain recombines TRBV7-8 with TRBJ2-7, with unresolved D. Between the trimmed V and J ends, which lost 5 bases and 2 bases, there was a span of 13 bases. The germline V gene has CDR1 SGHVS and CDR2 FQNEAQ. The CDR3 contains 14 residues. DNA of the CDR3: TGTGCCAGCAGCCCCCATGAGAACACCTACGAGCAGTACTTC. It translates to CASSPHENTYEQYF.

The J gene is TRBJ2-1, the V gene TRBV24-1; TRBD2 agrees at 7 bases. Germline CDR1 is KGHDR and CDR2 is SFDVKD. The CDR3 spans 17 residues. V shed 7 bases, J shed 0 bases, and the junction held 11 bases outside the gene matches. In nucleotides, the CDR3 is TGTGCCACCAGCAGTCGTACGGGAGGCACCTCCTACAATGAGCAGTTCTTC. Translating it yields CATSSRTGGTSYNEQFF.

The V and J genes are TRBV7-2 and TRBJ2-2; TRBD1 agrees at 7 bases. The CDR3 has 15 amino acids. The ends lost 5 bases at V and 1 base at J; junction bases unmatched: 4. Germline values: CDR1 SGHTA, CDR2 FQGNSA. The CDR3 nucleotides read TGTGCCAGCAGCCGGACAGGCGAGAACACCGGGGAGCTGTTTTTT. Encoded protein: CASSRTGENTGELFF.

This clonotype was seen ten or more times. The chain couples TRBV27 to TRBJ1-2; 7 bases map to TRBD1. The CDR3 is made up of 17 amino acids. From germline, CDR1 is MNHEY and CDR2 SMNVEV (reference sequence). J was trimmed by 3 bases and V by 5 bases; bases with no gene match: 15. CDR3 protein: CASSPWTGNPLDYGYTF. CDR3 coding DNA: TGTGCCAGCAGTCCGTGGACAGGTAACCCCCTGGACTATGGCTACACCTTC.